Each of the 4 T cell receptor beta chains below was sequenced from the same sample in a study of radiotherapy plus CTLA-4 blockade in lung cancer. Measured with immunoSEQ multiplex PCR; TCRdb has only the in-frame clones, and not every one. The sample yields about 73,000 clones, roughly 87% seen once. Source: peripheral blood, taken from a patient treated with radiotherapy plus ipilimumab. These TCRs come from a human donor with non-small cell lung cancer that progressed on radiotherapy plus ipilimumab.

V usage is TRBV19 and J usage is TRBJ1-5, with D perhaps matching TRBD1 (6 bases). Trimming shortened V by 2 bases and J by 6 bases, and 14 bases separated the two germline ends. The CDR3 extends over 15 amino acids. CDR1 and CDR2 from the germline V gene are LNHDA and SQIVND (reference sequence). CDR3 amino acids: CASSISGAWGQPQHF. For the CDR3, the DNA is TGTGCCAGTAGTATATCGGGGGCCTGGGGTCAGCCCCAGCATTTT.

The rearrangement uses TRBV30 and TRBJ2-5; 11 nucleotides match TRBD1. CDR3 length equals 13 residues. Trimming cost V 5 bases and J 4 bases; bases outside gene matches: 3. Germline V gene lookup returns CDR1 GTSNPN and CDR2 SVGIG (reference sequence). CDR3 coding DNA: TGTGCCTGGCGGACAGGGGGCGTAGAGACCCAGTACTTC. This translates into CAWRTGGVETQYF.

This clone has only one observation. The chain couples TRBV21-1 to TRBJ2-5. TRBV21-1 is a pseudogene locus. The CDR3 contains 15 residues. CDR3 amino acids: CASSKRCGVTETQYF. CDR3 DNA sequence: TGTGCCAGCAGCAAACGGTGTGGGGTCACGGAGACCCAGTACTTC.

The chain uses TRBV6-4 and TRBJ1-2; D perhaps matches TRBD1 (6 bases). V gave up 4 bases and J gave up 4 bases, with 13 bases separating them. The CDR3 contains 14 residues. Germline V gives CDR1 MRHNA, CDR2 SNTAGT. The CDR3 loop is CASSADQGTYGYTF. CDR3 sequence (DNA): TGTGCCAGCAGTGCGGATCAGGGGACCTATGGCTACACCTTC.